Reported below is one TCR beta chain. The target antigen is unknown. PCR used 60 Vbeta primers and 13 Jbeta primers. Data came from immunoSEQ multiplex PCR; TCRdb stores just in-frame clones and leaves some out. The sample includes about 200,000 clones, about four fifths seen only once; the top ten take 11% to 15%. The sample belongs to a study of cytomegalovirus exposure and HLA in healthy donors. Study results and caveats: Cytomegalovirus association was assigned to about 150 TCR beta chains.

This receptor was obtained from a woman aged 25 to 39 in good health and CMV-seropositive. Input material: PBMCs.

The CDR3 DNA sequence: TGTGCCAGCTCCCCCGGAGGCGGATACACCTACGAGCAGTACTTC. Translated, it gives CASSPGGGYTYEQYF. The chain combines TRBV6-1 with TRBJ2-7; perhaps TRBD2 as D (5 bases). The V and J ends lost 8 bases and 2 bases respectively, with 19 bases between them. The CDR3 spans 15 residues. The germline V gene encodes CDR1 MNHNS and CDR2 SASEGT.